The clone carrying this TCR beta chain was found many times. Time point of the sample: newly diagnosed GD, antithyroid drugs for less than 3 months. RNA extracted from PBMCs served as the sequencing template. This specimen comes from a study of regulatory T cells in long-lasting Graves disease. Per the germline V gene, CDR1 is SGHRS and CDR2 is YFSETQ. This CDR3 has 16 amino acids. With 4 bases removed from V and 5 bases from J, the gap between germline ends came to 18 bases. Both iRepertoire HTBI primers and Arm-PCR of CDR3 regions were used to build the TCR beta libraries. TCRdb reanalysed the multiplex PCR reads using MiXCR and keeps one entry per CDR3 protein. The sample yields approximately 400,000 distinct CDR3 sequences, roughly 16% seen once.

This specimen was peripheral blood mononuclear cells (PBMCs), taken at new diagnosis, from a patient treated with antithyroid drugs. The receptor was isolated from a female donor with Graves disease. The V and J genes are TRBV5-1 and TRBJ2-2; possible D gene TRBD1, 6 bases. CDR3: CASSPIPLQGTGELFF. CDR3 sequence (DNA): TGCGCCAGCAGCCCAATACCCTTACAGGGAACCGGGGAGCTGTTTTTT.